The sequence of this T cell receptor (beta chain) was determined in a study of T cell changes during pregnancy in multiple sclerosis. Germline CDR1 SNHLY, CDR2 FYNNEI. V shed 5 bases, J shed 7 bases, and the junction held 8 bases outside the gene matches. This CDR3 spans 14 amino acids. Profiling relied on immunoSEQ multiplex PCR, and the TCRdb table lists in-frame clones only, not all of them. The repertoire holds about 79,000 clones, with around nine tenths as singletons. Sequencing was performed on CD4+ T cells from peripheral blood mononuclear cells, taken in the second trimester of pregnancy. J is TRBJ1-2 and V is TRBV2; 9 bases are a match to TRBD1. This receptor was obtained from a female donor with multiple sclerosis, enrolled in a pregnancy study. CDR3 bases: TGTGCCAGCAGTCCCACAGGGGGCGCGGGTGGCTACACCTTC. It yields the protein CASSPTGGAGGYTF.